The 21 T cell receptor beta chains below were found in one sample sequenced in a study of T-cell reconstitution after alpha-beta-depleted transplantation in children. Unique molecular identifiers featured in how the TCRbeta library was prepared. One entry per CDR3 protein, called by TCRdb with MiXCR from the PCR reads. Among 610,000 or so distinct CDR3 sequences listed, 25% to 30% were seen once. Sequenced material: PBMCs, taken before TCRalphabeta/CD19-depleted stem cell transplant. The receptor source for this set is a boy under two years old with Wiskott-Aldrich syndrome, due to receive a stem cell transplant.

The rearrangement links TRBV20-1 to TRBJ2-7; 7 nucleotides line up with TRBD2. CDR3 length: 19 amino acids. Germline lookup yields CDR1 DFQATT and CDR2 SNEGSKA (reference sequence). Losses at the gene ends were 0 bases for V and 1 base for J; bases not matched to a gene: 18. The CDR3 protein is CSARDLRGSLSSESYEQYF. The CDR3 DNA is TGCAGTGCTAGAGACTTACGCGGGAGTTTGAGTAGTGAATCCTACGAGCAGTACTTC.

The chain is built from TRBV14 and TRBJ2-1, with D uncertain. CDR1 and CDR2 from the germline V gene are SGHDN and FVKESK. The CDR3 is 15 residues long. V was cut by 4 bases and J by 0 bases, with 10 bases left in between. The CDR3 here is CASSPYSDSYNEQFF. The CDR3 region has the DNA TGTGCCAGCAGCCCCTACTCGGACTCCTACAATGAGCAGTTCTTC.

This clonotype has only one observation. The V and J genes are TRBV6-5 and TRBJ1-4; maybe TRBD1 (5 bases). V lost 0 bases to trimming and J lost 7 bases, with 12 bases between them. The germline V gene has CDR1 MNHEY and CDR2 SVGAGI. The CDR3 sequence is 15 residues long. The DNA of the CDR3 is TGTGCCAGCAGTTACTCGAGGGCGAGGGGTGAAAAACTGTTTTTT. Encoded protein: CASSYSRARGEKLFF.

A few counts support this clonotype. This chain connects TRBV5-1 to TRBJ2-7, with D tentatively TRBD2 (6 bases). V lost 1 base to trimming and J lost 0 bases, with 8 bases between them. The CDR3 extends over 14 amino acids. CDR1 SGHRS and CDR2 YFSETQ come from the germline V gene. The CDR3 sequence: CASSLTAGSYEQYF. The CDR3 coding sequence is TGCGCCAGCAGCTTGACAGCGGGCTCCTACGAGCAGTACTTC.

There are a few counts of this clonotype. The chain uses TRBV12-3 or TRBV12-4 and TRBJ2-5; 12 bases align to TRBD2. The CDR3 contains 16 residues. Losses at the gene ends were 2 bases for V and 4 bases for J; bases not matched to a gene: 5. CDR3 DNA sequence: TGTGCCAGCAGTTTACGGACTAGCGGGATCCGAGAGACCCAGTACTTC. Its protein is CASSLRTSGIRETQYF.

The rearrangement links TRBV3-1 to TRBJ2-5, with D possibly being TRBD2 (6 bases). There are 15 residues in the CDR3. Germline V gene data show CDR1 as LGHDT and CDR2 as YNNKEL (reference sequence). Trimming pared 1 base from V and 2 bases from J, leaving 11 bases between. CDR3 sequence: CASSQGGVGQETQYF. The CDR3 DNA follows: TGTGCCAGCAGCCAAGGCGGGGTGGGGCAAGAGACCCAGTACTTC.

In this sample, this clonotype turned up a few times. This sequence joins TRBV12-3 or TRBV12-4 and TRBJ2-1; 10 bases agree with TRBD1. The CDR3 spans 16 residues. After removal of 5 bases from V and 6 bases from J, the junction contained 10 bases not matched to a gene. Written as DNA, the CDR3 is TGTGCCAGCAGTGCATTTTCCGGGACAGGGGTCAATGAGCAGTTCTTC. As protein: CASSAFSGTGVNEQFF.

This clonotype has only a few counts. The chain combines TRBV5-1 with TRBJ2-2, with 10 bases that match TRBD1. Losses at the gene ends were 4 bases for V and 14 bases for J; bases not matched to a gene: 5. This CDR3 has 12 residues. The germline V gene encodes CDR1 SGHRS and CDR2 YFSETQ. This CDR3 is CASSVDRGRLFF. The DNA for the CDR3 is TGCGCCAGCAGCGTAGACAGGGGGCGACTGTTTTTT.

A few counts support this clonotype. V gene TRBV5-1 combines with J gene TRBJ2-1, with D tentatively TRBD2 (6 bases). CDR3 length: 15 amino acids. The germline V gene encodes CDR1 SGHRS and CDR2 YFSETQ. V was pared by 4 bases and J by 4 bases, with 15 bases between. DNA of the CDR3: TGCGCCAGCAGCGGATCTAGCGCCCGTTACAATGAGCAGTTCTTC. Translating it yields CASSGSSARYNEQFF.

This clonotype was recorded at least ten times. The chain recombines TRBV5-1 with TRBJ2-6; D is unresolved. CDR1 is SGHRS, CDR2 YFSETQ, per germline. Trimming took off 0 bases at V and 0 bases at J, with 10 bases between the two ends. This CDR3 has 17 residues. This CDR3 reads CASSLAHYHSGANVLTF. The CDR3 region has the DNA TGCGCCAGCAGCTTGGCCCACTACCACTCTGGGGCCAACGTCCTGACTTTC.

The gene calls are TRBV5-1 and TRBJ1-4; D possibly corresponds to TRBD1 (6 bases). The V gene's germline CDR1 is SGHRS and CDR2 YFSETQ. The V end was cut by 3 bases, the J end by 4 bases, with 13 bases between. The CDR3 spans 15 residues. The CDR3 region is CASSSTYRDNEKLFF. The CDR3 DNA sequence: TGCGCCAGCAGCTCGACTTACAGGGATAATGAAAAACTGTTTTTT.

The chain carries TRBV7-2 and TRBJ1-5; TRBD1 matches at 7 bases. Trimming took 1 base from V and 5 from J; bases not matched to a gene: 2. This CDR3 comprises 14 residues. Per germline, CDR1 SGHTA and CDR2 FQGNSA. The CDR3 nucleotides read TGTGCCAGCAGCTTAGTAACAGGGGATCAGCCCCAGCATTTT. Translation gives CASSLVTGDQPQHF.

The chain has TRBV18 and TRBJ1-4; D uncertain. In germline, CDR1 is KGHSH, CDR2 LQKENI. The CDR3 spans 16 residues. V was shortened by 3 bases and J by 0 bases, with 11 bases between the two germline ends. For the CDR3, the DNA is TGTGCCAGCTCACCGACACGCGTTGCAACTAATGAAAAACTGTTTTTT. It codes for CASSPTRVATNEKLFF.

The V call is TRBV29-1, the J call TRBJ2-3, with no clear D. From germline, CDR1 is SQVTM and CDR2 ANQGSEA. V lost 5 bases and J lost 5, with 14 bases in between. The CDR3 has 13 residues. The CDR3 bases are TGCAGCGTTTCCTCGATGGTCCAAGATACGCAGTATTTT. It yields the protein CSVSSMVQDTQYF.

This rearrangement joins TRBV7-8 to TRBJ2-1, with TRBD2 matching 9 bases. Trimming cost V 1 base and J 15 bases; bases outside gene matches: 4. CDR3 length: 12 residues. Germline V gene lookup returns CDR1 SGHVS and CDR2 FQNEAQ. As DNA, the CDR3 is TGTGCCAGCAGCTTAGAGGCGGGAGGGGGGTTCTTC. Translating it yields CASSLEAGGGFF.

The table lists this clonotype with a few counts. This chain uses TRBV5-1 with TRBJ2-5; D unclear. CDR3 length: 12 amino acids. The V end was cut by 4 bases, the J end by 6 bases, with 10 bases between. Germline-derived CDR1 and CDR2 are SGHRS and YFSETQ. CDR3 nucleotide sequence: TGCGCCAGCAGCCCGGAGAGGCAGACCCAGTACTTC. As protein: CASSPERQTQYF.

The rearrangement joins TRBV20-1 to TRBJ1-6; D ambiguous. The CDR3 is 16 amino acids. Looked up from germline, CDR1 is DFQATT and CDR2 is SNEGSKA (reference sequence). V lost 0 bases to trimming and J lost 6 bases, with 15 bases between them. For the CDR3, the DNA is TGCAGTGCTAGAGATCGGCGGACCGGAATTAATTCACCCCTCCACTTT. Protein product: CSARDRRTGINSPLHF.

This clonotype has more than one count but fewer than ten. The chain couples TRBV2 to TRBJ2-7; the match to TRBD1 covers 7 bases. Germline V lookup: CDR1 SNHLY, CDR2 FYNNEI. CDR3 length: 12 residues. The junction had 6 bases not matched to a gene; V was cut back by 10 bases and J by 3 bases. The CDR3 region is CAKTGTIYEQYF. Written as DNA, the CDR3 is TGTGCCAAGACAGGGACGATCTACGAGCAGTACTTC.

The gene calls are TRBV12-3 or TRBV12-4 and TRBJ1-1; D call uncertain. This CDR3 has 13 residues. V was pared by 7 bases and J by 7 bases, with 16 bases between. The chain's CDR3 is CASNPSGRGEAFF. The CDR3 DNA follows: TGTGCCAGCAACCCTTCCGGGCGGGGTGAAGCTTTCTTT.

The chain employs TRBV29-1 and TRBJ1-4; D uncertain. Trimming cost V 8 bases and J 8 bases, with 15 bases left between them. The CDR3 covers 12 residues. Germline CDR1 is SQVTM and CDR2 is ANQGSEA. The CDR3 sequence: CSWANGEEKLFF. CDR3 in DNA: TGCAGCTGGGCCAACGGAGAGGAAAAACTGTTTTTT.

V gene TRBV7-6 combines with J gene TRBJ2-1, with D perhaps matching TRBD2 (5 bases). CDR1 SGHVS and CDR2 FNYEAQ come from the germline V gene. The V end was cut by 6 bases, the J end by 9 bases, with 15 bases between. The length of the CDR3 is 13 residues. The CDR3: CASSFGLFSEQFF. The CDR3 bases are TGTGCCAGCAGTTTTGGACTGTTCTCTGAGCAGTTCTTC.